This T cell receptor beta chain was sequenced for a study of T-cell reconstitution after alpha-beta-depleted transplantation in children (dated by TCRdb to 2016 to 2018). Regarding the study in general: Using TCR repertoire profiling, the study followed T-cell immune reconstitution in a quantitative way in children after TCRalphabeta/CD19-depleted allogeneic hematopoietic cell transplantation. Beyond this particular receptor, the publication reports: About two months after transplant, the apparently early recovery of alphabetaT-cell counts reportedly depended on just several hundred clones that had expanded rapidly and came from non-depleted graft cells. Over subsequent months, a decline in hyperexpanded clone frequencies was noted, and after one year, T-cell counts and TCRbeta diversity were mostly ascribed to newly produced T cells. In some patients, the high TCRbeta diversity seen at day 60 was put down to recipient T cells and intrathymic progenitors that had survived conditioning.

This clonotype was picked up many times. Its antigen remains undetermined. The record has no base qualities; no much larger clone is one base away. Receptors were amplified or captured by PCR. Sequencing relied on an Illumina HiSeq 2500. TCR libraries were prepared with molecular barcoding, using unique molecular identifiers to normalize TCRbeta repertoire quantification. The raw public reads went through TCRdb reprocessing: fastp at Q25, MiXCR clone calling, in-frame beta chains kept. For every CDR3 protein sequence, its rows merge into one entry that carries the most common genes and DNA. The table for this sample lists 200,000 to 300,000 distinct CDR3 sequences; 20% to 30% of them were counted only once. Roughly 2.6% of the sample is taken by the ten largest. The CDR3, from cysteine to phenylalanine, totals 13 residues. The retained sequence is limited to the CDR3, 39 bases, with the frame set at the first base. CDR1 and CDR2 are drawn from the germline V gene: MGHDK, SYGVNS. The V end loses 6 bases and the J end loses 4 bases, and a stretch of 12 bases separates them.

The treatment or condition label, read with the paper, signifies: allogeneic hematopoietic cell transplantation with graft depleted of TCRalphabeta T cells and CD19 B cells. The transplant recipients were children given TCRalphabeta/CD19-depleted allogeneic hematopoietic cell grafts. This receptor was taken from a girl aged 2 to 10 with Fanconi anemia, due to receive a stem cell transplant. This specimen consisted of PBMCs, obtained before TCRalphabeta/CD19-depleted stem cell transplant. The V gene is TRBV25-1 and the J gene is TRBJ1-2, with no reliable assignment of the D segment. At the DNA level, the sequence is TGTGCCAGCAGCCCCTCCGGACTCTATGGCTACACCTTC. The translation is CASSPSGLYGYTF.